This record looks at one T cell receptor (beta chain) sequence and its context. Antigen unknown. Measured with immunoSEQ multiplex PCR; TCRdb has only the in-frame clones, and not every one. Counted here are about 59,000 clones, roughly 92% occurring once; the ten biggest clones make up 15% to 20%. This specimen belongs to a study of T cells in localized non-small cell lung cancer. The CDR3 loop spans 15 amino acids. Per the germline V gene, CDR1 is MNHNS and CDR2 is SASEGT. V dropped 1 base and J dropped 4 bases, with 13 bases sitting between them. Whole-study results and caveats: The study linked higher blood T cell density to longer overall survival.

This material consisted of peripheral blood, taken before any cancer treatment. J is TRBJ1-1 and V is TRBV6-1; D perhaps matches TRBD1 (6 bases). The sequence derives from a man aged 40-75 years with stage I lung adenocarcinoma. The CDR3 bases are TGTGCCAGCAGTGAAGTTGGGGGGCTGGGCACTGAAGCTTTCTTT. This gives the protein CASSEVGGLGTEAFF.